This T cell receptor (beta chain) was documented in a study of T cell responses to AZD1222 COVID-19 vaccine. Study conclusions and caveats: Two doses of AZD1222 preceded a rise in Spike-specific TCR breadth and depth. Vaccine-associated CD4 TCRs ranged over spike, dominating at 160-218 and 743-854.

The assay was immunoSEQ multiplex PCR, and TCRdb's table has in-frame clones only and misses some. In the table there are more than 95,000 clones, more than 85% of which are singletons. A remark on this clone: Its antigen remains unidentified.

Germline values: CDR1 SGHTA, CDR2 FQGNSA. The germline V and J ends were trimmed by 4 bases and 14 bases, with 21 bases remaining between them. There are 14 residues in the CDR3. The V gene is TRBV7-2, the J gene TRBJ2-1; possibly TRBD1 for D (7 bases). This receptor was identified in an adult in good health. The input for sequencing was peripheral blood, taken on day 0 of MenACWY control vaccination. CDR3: CASSSLGGTVNEFF. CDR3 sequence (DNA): TGTGCCAGCAGCTCCCTTGGCGGGACAGTTAACGAGTTCTTC.